Included here is one TCR beta chain sequence, with context. In the source study's methods: Estimated nucleated cell counts came from reference gene primer amplification. TCRdb's table, derived via immunoSEQ multiplex PCR, lists solely in-frame clones and lacks some. The V and J calls and the clone size are those of that table, but D and trimming were determined from the DNA. The data show tens of thousands of clones, with approximately 90% seen just once and 15% held by the top ten. This entry belongs to a study of blood T cell repertoires in COVID-19. For the study at large: Some COVID-19 samples were acute and others convalescent; all came from the United States, Italy and Spain.

Trimming took 4 bases from V and 5 from J, leaving 12 bases between them. This CDR3 is built from 14 residues. Germline V gene data show CDR1 as KGHSY and CDR2 as FQNENV. The chain combines TRBV16 with TRBJ2-1; no reliable D call. The clonotype originates from a male donor with acute or convalescent COVID-19. Sequencing used peripheral blood. CDR3 region: CASSPNDINNEQFF. CDR3 in DNA: TGTGCCAGCAGCCCGAACGACATAAACAATGAGCAGTTCTTC.